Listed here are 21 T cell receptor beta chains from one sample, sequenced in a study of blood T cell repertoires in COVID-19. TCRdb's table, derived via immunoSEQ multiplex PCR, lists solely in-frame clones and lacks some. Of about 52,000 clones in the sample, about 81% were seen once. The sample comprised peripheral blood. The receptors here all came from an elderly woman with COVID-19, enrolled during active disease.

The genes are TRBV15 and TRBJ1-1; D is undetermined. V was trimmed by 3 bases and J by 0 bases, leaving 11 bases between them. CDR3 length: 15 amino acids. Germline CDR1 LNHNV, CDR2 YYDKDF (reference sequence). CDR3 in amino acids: CATSRGMEVNTEAFF. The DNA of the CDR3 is TGTGCCACCAGCAGGGGGATGGAGGTGAACACTGAAGCTTTCTTT.

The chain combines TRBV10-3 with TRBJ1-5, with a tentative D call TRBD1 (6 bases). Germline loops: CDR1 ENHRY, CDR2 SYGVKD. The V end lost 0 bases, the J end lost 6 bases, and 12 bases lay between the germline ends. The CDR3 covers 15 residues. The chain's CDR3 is CAISESGTFSQPQHF. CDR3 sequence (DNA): TGTGCCATCAGTGAGTCGGGGACATTTAGTCAGCCCCAGCATTTT.

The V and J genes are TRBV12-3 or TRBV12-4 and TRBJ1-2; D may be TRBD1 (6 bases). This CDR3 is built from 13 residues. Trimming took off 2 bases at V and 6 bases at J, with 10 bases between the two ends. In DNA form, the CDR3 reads TGTGCCAGCAGTTTATCAGGGGTTGATGGCTACACCTTC. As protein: CASSLSGVDGYTF.

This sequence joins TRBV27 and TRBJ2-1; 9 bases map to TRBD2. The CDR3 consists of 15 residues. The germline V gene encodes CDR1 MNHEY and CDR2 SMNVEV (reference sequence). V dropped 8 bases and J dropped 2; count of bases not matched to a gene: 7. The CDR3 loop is CASGSGGRAYNEQFF. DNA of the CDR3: TGTGCCAGCGGGTCCGGCGGGAGGGCCTACAATGAGCAGTTCTTC.

CDR3 region: CASSLWRVGTEAFF. DNA for the CDR3: TGTGCCAGCAGTTTGTGGAGGGTGGGGACTGAAGCTTTCTTT. The V gene is TRBV27, the J gene TRBJ1-1; D unresolved. Germline CDR1 MNHEY, CDR2 SMNVEV (reference sequence). The ends were cut back, 3 bases at V and 5 bases at J, with 13 bases in the middle. The CDR3 has 14 residues.

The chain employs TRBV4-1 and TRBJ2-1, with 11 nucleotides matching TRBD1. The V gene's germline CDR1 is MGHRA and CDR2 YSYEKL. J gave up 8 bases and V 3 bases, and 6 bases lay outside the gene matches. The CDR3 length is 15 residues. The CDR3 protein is CASSHHGQGADEQFF. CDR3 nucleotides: TGCGCCAGCAGCCATCACGGACAGGGGGCCGATGAGCAGTTCTTC.

The CDR3 loop reads CASSFTSGPANEQFF. The CDR3 region has the DNA TGTGCCAGCAGCTTTACTAGCGGGCCTGCAAATGAGCAGTTCTTC. This chain links TRBV2 with TRBJ2-1; 9 nucleotides align to TRBD2. The germline CDR1 and CDR2 sequences are SNHLY and FYNNEI. The CDR3 covers 15 residues. Losses at the gene ends were 6 bases for V and 7 bases for J; bases not matched to a gene: 10.

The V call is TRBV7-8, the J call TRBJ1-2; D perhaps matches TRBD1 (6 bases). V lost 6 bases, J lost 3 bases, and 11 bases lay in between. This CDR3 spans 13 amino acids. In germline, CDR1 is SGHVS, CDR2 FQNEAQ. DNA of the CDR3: TGTGCCAGCAGTAAACGGACAGACTATGGCTACACCTTC. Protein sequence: CASSKRTDYGYTF.

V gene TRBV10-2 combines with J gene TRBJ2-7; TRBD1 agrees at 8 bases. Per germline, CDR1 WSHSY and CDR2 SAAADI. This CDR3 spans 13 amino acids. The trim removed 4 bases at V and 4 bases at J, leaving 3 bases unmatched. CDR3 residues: CASSGQGFYEQYF. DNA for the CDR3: TGCGCCAGCAGTGGACAGGGGTTTTACGAGCAGTACTTC.

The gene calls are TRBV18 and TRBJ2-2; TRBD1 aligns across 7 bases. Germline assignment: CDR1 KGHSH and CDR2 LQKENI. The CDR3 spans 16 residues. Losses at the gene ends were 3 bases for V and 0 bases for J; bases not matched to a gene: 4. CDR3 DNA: TGTGCCAGCTCACCCCCAGACAGGGCGAACACCGGGGAGCTGTTTTTT. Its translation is CASSPPDRANTGELFF.

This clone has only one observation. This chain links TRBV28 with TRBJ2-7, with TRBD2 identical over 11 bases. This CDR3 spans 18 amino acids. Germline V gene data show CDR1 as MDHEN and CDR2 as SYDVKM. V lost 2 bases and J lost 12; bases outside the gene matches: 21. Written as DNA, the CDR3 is TGTGCCAGCAGTTTAGGGGTAACTAGCGGGAGAGATAAAAGCGATCCGTACTTC. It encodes CASSLGVTSGRDKSDPYF.

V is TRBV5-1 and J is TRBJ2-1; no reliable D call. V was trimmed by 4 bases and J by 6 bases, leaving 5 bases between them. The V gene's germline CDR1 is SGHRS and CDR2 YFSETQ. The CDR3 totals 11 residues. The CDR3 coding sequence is TGCGCCAGCAGCCCCGGCAATGAGCAGTTCTTC. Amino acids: CASSPGNEQFF.

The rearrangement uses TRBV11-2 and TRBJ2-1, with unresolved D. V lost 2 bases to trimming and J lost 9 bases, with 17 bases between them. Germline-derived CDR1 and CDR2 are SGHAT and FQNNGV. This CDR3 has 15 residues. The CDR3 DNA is TGTGCCAGCAGCTTAACGGTACTGTCGCCGGGTGAGCAGTTCTTC. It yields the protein CASSLTVLSPGEQFF.

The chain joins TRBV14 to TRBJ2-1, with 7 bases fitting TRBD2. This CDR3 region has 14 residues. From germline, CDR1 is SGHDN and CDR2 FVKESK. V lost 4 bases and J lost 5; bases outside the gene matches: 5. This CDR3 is CASSRRDYNNEQFF. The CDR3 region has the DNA TGTGCCAGCAGCCGCCGGGACTACAACAATGAGCAGTTCTTC.

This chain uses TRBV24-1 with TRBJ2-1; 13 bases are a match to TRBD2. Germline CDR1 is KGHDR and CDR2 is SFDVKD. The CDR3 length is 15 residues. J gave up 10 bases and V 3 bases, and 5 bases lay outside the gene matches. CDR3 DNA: TGTGCCACCAGTGATCGACTAGCGGGAGGAGGGGAGCAGTTCTTC. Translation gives CATSDRLAGGGEQFF.

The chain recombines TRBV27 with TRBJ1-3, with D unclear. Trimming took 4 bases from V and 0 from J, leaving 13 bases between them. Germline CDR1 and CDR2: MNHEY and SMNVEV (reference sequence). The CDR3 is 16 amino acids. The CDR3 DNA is TGTGCCAGCAGTTCCACGACACGTAGCTCTGGAAACACCATATATTTT. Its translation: CASSSTTRSSGNTIYF.

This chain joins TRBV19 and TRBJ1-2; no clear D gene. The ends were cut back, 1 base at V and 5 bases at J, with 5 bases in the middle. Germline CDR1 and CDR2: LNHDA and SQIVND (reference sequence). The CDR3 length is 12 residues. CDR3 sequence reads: CASSIARYGYTF. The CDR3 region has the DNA TGTGCCAGTAGTATAGCCAGATATGGCTACACCTTC. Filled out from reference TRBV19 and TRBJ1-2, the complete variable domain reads DGGITQSPKYLFRKEGQNVTLSCEQNLNHDAMYWYRQDPGQGLRLIYYSQIVNDFQKGDIAEGYSVSREKKESFPLTVTSAQKNPTAFYLCASSIARYGYTFGSGTRLTVV.

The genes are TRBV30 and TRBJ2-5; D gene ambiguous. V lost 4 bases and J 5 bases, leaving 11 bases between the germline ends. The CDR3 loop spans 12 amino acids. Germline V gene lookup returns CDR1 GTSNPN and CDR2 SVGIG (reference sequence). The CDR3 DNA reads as TGTGCCTGGACTCTCAACGGGGAGACCCAGTACTTC. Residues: CAWTLNGETQYF.

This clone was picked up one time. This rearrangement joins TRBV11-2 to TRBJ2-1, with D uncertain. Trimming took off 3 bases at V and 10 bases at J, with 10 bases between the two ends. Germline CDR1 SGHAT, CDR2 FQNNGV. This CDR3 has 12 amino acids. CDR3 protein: CASSLPVGEQFF. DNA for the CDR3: TGTGCCAGCAGCTTGCCTGTCGGGGAGCAGTTCTTC.

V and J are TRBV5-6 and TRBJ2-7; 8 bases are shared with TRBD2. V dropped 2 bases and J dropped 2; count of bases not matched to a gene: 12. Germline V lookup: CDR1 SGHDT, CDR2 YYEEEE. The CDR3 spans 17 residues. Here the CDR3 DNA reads TGTGCCAGCAGCTTCACTCAAGTAGCGGGAAGGACCTACGAGCAGTACTTC. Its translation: CASSFTQVAGRTYEQYF.

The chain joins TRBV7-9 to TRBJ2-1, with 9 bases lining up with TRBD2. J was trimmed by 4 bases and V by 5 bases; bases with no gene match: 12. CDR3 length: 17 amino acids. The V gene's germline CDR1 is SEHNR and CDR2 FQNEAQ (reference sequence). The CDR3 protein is CASSHRGTSPTYNEQFF. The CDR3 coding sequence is TGTGCCAGCAGCCACCGCGGGACTAGCCCGACATACAATGAGCAGTTCTTC.